The rows below give T cell receptor beta chains drawn from one sample of a study of blood T cell repertoires in COVID-19. The repertoire was sequenced with immunoSEQ multiplex PCR; TCRdb's copy has only in-frame clones and lacks some. This table holds over 150,000 clones, roughly 76% found once. Sequenced: peripheral blood. The origin of the receptors is a woman over 75 with COVID-19, enrolled during active disease. Each CDR3 is given with its conserved first and last residue. The order of the fields is V gene, D gene, J gene, clone size, CDR3 protein, CDR3 DNA. The D gene is left open where the match is weak. Not every row has a clone size; where given, it reads once, few, many or a size class.

v_call: TRBV19
d_call: .
j_call: TRBJ2-7
clone_size: .
cdr3_aa: CATARLTPYEQYF
cdr3_nt: TGTGCCACTGCGCGATTAACCCCCTACGAGCAGTACTTC

v_call: TRBV11-2
d_call: .
j_call: TRBJ1-2
clone_size: .
cdr3_aa: CASQDGALDGYTF
cdr3_nt: TGTGCCAGCCAGGATGGGGCTCTTGATGGCTACACCTTC

v_call: TRBV5-1
d_call: TRBD1
j_call: TRBJ2-3
clone_size: .
cdr3_aa: CASSFQGADTQYF
cdr3_nt: TGCGCCAGCAGCTTTCAGGGGGCAGATACGCAGTATTTT

v_call: TRBV6-7
d_call: TRBD1
j_call: TRBJ2-2
clone_size: .
cdr3_aa: CASSYPLGDRVSPGELFF
cdr3_nt: TGTGCCAGCAGTTACCCCCTTGGGGACAGGGTAAGTCCCGGGGAGCTGTTTTTT

v_call: TRBV28
d_call: .
j_call: TRBJ2-2
clone_size: .
cdr3_aa: CASTGRQRLFF
cdr3_nt: TGTGCCAGCACCGGGAGACAAAGATTGTTTTTT

v_call: TRBV6-5
d_call: TRBD1
j_call: TRBJ1-2
clone_size: .
cdr3_aa: CASSYVRDRDYGYTF
cdr3_nt: TGTGCCAGCAGTTACGTCCGGGACAGGGACTATGGCTACACCTTC

v_call: TRBV11-2
d_call: TRBD2
j_call: TRBJ2-1
clone_size: .
cdr3_aa: CASSLKLAGGNEQFF
cdr3_nt: TGTGCCAGCAGCTTAAAACTAGCGGGGGGGAATGAGCAGTTCTTC

v_call: TRBV4-1
d_call: TRBD1
j_call: TRBJ1-2
clone_size: .
cdr3_aa: CASSSGQGNYGYTF
cdr3_nt: TGCGCCAGCAGCTCCGGACAGGGAAACTATGGCTACACCTTC

v_call: TRBV6-2/TRBV6-3
d_call: .
j_call: TRBJ2-3
clone_size: once
cdr3_aa: CASSYDVSADTQYF
cdr3_nt: TGTGCCAGCAGTTACGATGTTAGCGCAGATACGCAGTATTTT

v_call: TRBV6-2/TRBV6-3
d_call: .
j_call: TRBJ1-6
clone_size: few
cdr3_aa: CASSYRSFGSPLHF
cdr3_nt: TGTGCCAGCAGTTATAGGAGCTTTGGATCACCCCTCCACTTT

v_call: TRBV6-4
d_call: .
j_call: TRBJ1-2
clone_size: .
cdr3_aa: CASRGDSENYGYTF
cdr3_nt: TGTGCCAGCAGAGGTGACAGTGAGAACTATGGCTACACCTTC

v_call: TRBV3-1/TRBV3-2
d_call: .
j_call: TRBJ1-6
clone_size: few
cdr3_aa: CASSQGQYGSPLHF
cdr3_nt: TGTGCCAGCAGCCAAGGACAGTATGGTTCACCCCTCCACTTT

v_call: TRBV6-1
d_call: .
j_call: TRBJ2-7
clone_size: .
cdr3_aa: CASSEGSSYEQYF
cdr3_nt: TGTGCCAGCAGTGAAGGCAGCTCCTACGAGCAGTACTTC

v_call: TRBV30
d_call: TRBD1
j_call: TRBJ2-3
clone_size: once
cdr3_aa: CAWSRTGGPDTQYF
cdr3_nt: TGTGCCTGGAGTCGGACAGGGGGACCAGATACGCAGTATTTT

v_call: TRBV2
d_call: .
j_call: TRBJ2-3
clone_size: .
cdr3_aa: CASRLMTDTQYF
cdr3_nt: TGTGCCAGCAGACTGATGACAGATACGCAGTATTTT

v_call: TRBV6-5
d_call: TRBD1
j_call: TRBJ2-1
clone_size: .
cdr3_aa: CAIAPGQGVWDEQFF
cdr3_nt: TGTGCCATCGCTCCGGGGCAGGGGGTTTGGGATGAGCAGTTCTTC

v_call: TRBV10-3
d_call: .
j_call: TRBJ1-2
clone_size: .
cdr3_aa: CAISESARGYGYTF
cdr3_nt: TGTGCCATCAGTGAGTCGGCCAGGGGCTATGGCTACACCTTC

v_call: TRBV28
d_call: .
j_call: TRBJ1-1
clone_size: .
cdr3_aa: CASSPIVAEAFF
cdr3_nt: TGTGCCAGCAGTCCAATAGTTGCTGAAGCTTTCTTT